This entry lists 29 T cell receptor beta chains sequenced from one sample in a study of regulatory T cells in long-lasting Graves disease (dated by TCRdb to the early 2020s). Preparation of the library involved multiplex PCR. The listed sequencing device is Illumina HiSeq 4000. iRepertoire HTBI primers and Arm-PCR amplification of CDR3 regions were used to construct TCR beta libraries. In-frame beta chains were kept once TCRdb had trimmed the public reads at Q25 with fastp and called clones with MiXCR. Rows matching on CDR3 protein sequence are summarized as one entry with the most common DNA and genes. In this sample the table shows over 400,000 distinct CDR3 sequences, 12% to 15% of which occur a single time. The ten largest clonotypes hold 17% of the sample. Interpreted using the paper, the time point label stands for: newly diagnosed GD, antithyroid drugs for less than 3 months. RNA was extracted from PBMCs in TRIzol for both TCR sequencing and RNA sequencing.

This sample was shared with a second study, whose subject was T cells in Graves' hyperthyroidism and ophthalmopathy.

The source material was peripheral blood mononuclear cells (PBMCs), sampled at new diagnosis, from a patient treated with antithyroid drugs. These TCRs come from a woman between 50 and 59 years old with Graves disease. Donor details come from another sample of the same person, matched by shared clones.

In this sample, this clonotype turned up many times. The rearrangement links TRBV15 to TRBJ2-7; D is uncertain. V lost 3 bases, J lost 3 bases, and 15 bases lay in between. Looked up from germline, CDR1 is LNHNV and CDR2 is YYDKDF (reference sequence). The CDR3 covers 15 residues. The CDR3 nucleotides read TGTGCCACCAGCAGGGGCTCGGGCTATCTCTACGAGCAGTACTTC. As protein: CATSRGSGYLYEQYF.

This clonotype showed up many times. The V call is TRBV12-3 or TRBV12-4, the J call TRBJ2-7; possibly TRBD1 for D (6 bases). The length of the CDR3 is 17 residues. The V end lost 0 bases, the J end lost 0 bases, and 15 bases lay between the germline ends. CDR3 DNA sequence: TGTGCCAGCAGTTTAGCGTCAGCAGGGGCCAGCTCCTACGAGCAGTACTTC. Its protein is CASSLASAGASSYEQYF.

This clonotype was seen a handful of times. In DNA form, the CDR3 reads TGTGCCAGTAGTATAGTCGACAGGGGGGTTGATGAGCAGTTCTTC. Encoded protein: CASSIVDRGVDEQFF. This chain uses TRBV11-2 with TRBJ2-1; 9 positions match TRBD1. J lost 8 bases, V lost 9 bases, and 14 bases had no gene match. The germline V gene encodes CDR1 SGHAT and CDR2 FQNNGV. The CDR3 has 15 amino acids.

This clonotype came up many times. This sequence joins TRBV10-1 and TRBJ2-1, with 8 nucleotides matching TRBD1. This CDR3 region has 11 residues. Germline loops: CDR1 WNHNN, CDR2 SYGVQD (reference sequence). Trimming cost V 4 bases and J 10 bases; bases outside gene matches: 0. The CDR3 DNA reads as TGCGCCAGCAGTGGGGACAGGGAGCAGTTCTTC. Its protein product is CASSGDREQFF.

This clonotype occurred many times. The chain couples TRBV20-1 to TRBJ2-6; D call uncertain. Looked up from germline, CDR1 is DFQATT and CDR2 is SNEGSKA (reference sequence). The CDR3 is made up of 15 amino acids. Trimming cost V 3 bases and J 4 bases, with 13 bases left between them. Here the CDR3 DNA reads TGCAGTGCTAGCCCCGTTTTTACGGGGGCCAACGTCCTGACTTTC. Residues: CSASPVFTGANVLTF.

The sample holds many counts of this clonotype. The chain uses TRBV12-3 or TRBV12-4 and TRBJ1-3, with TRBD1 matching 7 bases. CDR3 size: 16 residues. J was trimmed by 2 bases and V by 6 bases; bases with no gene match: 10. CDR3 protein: CASSLGGGIAGNTIYF. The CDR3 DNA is TGTGCCAGCAGCCTCGGAGGGGGCATTGCTGGAAACACCATATATTTT.

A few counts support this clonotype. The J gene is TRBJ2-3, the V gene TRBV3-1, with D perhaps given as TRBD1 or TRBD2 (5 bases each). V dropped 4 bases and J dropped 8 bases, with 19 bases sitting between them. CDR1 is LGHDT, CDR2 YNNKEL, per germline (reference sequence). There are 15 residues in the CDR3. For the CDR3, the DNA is TGTGCCAGCAGCCCCAGCTGGGGGACGTCAGGTACGCAGTATTTT. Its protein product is CASSPSWGTSGTQYF.

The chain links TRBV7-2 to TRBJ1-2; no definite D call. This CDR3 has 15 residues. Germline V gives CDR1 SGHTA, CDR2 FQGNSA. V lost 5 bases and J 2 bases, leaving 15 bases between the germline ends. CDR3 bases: TGTGCCAGCAGCATCACGGAAGGGAGAAACTATGGCTACACCTTC. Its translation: CASSITEGRNYGYTF.

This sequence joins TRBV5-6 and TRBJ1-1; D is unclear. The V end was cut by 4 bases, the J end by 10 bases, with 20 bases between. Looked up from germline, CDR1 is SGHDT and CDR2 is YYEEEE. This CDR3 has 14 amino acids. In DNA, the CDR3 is TGTGCCAGCAGCGCTTATTCCCACGACGTCGGAGCTTTCTTT. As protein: CASSAYSHDVGAFF.

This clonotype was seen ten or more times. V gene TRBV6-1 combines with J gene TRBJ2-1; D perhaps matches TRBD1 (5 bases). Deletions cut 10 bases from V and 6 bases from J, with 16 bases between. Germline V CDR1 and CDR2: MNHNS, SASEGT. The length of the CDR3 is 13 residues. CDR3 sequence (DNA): TGTGCCACCGCCCCCCCCAGGGTCAATGAGCAGTTCTTC. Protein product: CATAPPRVNEQFF.

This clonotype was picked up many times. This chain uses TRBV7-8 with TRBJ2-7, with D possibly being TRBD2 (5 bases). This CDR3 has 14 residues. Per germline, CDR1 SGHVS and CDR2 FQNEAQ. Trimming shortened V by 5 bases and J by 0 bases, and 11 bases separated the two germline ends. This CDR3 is CASSPARGSYEQYF. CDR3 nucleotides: TGTGCCAGCAGCCCCGCCCGGGGCTCCTACGAGCAGTACTTC.

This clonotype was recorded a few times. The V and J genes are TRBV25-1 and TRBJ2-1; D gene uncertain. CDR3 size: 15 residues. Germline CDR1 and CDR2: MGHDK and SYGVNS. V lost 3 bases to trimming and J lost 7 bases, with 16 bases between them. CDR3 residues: CASSDFSALDNEQFF. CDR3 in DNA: TGTGCCAGCAGTGACTTTTCAGCCTTAGATAATGAGCAGTTCTTC. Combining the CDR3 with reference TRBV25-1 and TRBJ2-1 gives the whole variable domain EADIYQTPRYLVIGTGKKITLECSQTMGHDKMYWYQQDPGMELHLIHYSYGVNSTEKGDLSSESTVSRIRTEHFPLTLESARPSHTSQYLCASSDFSALDNEQFFGPGTRLTVL.

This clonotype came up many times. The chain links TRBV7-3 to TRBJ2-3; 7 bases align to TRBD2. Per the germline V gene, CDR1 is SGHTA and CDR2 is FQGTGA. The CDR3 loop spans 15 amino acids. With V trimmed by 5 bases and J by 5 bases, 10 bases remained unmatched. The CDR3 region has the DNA TGTGCCAGCAGCGCCGGGACTACCGAGGTAGATACGCAGTATTTT. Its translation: CASSAGTTEVDTQYF.

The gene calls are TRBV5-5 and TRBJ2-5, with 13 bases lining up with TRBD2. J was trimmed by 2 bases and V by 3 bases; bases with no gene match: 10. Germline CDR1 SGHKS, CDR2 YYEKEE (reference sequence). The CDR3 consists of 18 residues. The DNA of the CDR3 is TGTGCCAGCAGCTGGACTAGCGGGAGTCCTGCGGGGCAAGAGACCCAGTACTTC. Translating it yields CASSWTSGSPAGQETQYF.

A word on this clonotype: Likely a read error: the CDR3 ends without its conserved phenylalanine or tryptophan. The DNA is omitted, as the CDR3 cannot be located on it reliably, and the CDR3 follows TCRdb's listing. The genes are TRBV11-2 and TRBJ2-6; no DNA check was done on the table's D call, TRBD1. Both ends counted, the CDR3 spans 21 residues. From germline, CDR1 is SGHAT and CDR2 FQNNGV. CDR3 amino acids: CASRPIKQDRGPHFWANVLTL.

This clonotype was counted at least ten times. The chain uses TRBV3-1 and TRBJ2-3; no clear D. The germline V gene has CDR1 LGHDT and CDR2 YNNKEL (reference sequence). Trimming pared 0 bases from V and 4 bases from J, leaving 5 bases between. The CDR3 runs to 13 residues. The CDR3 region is CASSQEISDTQYF. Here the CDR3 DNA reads TGTGCCAGCAGCCAAGAAATTTCAGATACGCAGTATTTT.

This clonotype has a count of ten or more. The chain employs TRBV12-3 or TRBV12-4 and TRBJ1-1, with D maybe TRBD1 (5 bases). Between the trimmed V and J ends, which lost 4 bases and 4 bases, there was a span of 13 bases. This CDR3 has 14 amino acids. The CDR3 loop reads CASSSPGGTTEAFF. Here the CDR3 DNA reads TGTGCCAGCAGTTCCCCGGGAGGGACCACTGAAGCTTTCTTT.

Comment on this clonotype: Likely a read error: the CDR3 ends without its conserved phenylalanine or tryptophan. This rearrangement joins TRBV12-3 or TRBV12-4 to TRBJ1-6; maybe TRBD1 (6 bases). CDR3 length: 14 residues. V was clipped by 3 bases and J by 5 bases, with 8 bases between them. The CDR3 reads CASSFGGNNSPLHL. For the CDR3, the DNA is TGTGCCAGCAGTTTCGGGGGCAATAATTCACCCCTCCACCTT.

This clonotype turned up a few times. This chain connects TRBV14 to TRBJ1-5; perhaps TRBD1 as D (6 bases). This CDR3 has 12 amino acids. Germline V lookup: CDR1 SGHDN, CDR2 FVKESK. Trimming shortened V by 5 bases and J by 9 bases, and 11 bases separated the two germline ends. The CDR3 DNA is TGTGCCAGCAGCTCACAGGGTCCGCCCCAGCATTTT. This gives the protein CASSSQGPPQHF.

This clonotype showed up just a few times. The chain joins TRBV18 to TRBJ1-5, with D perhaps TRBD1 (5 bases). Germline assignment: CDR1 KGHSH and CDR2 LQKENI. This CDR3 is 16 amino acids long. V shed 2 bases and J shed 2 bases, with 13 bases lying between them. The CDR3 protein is CASSPLAGRGNQPQHF. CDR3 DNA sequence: TGTGCCAGCTCACCATTGGCAGGGAGGGGCAATCAGCCCCAGCATTTT.

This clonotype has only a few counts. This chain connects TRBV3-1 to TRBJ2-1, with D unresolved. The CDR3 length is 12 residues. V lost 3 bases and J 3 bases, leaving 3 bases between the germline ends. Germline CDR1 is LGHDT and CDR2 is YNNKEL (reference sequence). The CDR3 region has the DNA TGTGCCAGCAGCCATGTCTACAATGAGCAGTTCTTC. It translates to CASSHVYNEQFF.

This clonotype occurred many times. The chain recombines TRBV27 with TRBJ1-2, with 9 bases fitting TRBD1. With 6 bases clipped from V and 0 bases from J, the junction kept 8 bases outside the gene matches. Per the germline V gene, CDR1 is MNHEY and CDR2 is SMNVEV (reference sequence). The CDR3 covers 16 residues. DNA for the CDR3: TGTGCCAGCAGACCCGGGACAGGGCGAACTAACTATGGCTACACCTTC. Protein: CASRPGTGRTNYGYTF.

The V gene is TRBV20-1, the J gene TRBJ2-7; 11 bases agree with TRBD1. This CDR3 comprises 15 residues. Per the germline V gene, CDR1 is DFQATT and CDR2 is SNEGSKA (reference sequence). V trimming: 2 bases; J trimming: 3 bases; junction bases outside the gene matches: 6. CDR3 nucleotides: TGCAGTGCTAGAAAGCCGGGACAGGGGGTCTACGAGCAGTACTTC. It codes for CSARKPGQGVYEQYF.

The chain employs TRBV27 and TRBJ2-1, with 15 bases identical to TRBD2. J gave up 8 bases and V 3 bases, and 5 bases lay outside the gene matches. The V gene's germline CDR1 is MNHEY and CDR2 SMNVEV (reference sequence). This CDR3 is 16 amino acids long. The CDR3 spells CASSFGLAGGLYEQFF. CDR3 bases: TGTGCCAGCAGTTTCGGACTAGCGGGAGGGCTTTATGAGCAGTTCTTC.

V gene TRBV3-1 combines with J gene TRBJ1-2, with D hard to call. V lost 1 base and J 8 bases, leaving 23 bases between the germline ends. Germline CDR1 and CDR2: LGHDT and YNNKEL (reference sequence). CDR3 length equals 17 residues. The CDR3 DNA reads TGTGCCAGCAGCCAAGGGGCCGGGAGAGTAAATGTCGGGGGCTACACCTTC. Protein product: CASSQGAGRVNVGGYTF.

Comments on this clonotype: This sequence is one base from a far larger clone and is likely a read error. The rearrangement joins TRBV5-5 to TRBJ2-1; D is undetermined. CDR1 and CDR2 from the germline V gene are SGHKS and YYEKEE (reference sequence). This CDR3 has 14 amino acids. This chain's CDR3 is CASSEVTTYNKQFF. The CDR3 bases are TGTGCCAGCAGTGAAGTAACTACTTACAATAAGCAGTTCTTC.

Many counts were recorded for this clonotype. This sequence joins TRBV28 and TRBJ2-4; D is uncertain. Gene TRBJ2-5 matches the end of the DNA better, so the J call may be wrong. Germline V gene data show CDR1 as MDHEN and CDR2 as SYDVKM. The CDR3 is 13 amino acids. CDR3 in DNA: TGTGCCAGCAGTTTTGACACCTTGAAGACCCAGTACTTC. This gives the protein CASSFDTLKTQYF.

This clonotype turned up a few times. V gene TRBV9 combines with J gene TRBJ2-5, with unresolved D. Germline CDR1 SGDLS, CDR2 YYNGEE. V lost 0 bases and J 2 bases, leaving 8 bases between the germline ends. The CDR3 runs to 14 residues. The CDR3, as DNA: TGTGCCAGCAGCGTAGGTAGGGCGCAAGAGACCCAGTACTTC. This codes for CASSVGRAQETQYF. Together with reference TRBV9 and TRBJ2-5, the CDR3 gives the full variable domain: DSGVTQTPKHLITATGQRVTLRCSPRSGDLSVYWYQQSLDQGLQFLIQYYNGEERAKGNILERFSAQQFPDLHSELNLSSLELGDSALYFCASSVGRAQETQYFGPGTRLLVL.

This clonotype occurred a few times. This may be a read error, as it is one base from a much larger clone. CDR3 bases: TGTGTCATCAGGGGACAGGACGACTACGAGCAGTACTTC. This gives the protein CVIRGQDDYEQYF. V gene TRBV10-3 combines with J gene TRBJ2-7, with 8 bases fitting TRBD1. Germline assignment: CDR1 ENHRY and CDR2 SYGVKD. The CDR3 extends over 13 amino acids.